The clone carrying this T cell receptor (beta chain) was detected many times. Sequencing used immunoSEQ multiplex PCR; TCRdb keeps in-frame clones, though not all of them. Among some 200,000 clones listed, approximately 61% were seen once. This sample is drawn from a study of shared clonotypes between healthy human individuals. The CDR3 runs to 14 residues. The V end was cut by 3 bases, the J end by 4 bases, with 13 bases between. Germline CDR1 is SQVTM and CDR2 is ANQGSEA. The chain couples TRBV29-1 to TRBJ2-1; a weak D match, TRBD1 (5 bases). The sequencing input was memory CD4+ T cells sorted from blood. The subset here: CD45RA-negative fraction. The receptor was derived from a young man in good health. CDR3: CSVESLGQYNEQFF. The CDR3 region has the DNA TGCAGCGTTGAGTCCTTGGGGCAGTACAATGAGCAGTTCTTC.